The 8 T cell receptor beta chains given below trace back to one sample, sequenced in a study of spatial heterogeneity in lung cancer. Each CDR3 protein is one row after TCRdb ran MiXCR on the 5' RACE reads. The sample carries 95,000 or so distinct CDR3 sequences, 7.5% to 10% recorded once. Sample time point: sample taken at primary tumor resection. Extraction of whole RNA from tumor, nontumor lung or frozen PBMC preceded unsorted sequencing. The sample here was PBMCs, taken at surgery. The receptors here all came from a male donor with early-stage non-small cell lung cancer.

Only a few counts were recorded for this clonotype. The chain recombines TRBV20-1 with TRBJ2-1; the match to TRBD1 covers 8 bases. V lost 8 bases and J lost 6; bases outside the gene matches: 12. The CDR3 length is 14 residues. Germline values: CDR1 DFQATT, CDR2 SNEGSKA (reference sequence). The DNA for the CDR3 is TGCAGTCGAACTGGACAGGGATTTGGCAATGAGCAGTTCTTC. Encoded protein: CSRTGQGFGNEQFF.

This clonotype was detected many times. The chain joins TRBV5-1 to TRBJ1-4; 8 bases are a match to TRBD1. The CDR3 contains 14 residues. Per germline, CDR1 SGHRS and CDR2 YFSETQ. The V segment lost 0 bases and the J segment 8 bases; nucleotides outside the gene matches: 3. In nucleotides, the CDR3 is TGCGCCAGCAGCTTGGCAGGGGGCGCGGAAAAACTGTTTTTT. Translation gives CASSLAGGAEKLFF.

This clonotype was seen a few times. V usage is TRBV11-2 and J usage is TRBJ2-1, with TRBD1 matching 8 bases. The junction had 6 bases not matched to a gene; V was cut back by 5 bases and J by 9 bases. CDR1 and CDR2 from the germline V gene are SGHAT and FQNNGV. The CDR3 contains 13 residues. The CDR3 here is CASSAGQGGEQFF. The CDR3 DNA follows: TGTGCCAGCAGCGCCGGACAGGGCGGTGAGCAGTTCTTC.

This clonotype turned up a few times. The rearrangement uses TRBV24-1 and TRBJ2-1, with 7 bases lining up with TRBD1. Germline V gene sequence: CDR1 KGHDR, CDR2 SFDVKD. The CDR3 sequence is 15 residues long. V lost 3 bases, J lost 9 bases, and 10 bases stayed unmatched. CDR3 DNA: TGTGCCACCAGTGATGAAAGGGGGCAGGTTCTTGAGCAGTTCTTC. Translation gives CATSDERGQVLEQFF.

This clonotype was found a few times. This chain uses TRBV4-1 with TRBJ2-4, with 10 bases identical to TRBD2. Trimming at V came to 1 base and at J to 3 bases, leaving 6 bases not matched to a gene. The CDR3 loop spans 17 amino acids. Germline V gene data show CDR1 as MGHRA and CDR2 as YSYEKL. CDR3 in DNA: TGCGCCAGCAGCCAAGTGGGAGCGGGAGGGGACAAAAACATTCAGTACTTC. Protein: CASSQVGAGGDKNIQYF.

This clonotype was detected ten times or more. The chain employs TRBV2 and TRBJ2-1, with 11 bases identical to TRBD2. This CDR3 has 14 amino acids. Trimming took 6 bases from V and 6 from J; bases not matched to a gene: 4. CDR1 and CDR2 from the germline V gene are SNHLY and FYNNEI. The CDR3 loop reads CASRPGTSGNEQFF. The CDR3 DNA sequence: TGTGCCAGCAGGCCCGGGACTAGCGGCAATGAGCAGTTCTTC.

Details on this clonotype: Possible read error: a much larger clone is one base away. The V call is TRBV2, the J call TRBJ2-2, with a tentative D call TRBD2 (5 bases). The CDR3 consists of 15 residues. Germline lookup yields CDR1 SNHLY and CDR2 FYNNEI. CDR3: CASSMDVGRTGELIF. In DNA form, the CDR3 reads TGTGCCAGCAGTATGGACGTGGGCCGGACCGGGGAGCTGATTTTT.

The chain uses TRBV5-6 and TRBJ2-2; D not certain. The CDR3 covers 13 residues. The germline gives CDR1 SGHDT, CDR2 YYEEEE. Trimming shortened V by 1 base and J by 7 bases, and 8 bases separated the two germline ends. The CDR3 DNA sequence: TGTGCCAGCAGCTTGTTATTAAGCGGGGAGCTGTTTTTT. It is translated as CASSLLLSGELFF.